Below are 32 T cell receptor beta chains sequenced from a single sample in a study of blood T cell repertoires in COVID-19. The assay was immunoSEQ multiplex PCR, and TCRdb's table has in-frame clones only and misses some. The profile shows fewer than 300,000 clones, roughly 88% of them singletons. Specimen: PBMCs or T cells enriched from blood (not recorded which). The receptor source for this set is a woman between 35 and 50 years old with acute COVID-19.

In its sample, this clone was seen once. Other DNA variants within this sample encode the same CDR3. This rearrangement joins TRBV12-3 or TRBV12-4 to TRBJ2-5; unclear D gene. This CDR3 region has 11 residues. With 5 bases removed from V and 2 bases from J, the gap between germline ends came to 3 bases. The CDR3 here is CASSLQETQYF. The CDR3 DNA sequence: TGTGCCAGCAGTCTACAAGAGACCCAGTACTTC.

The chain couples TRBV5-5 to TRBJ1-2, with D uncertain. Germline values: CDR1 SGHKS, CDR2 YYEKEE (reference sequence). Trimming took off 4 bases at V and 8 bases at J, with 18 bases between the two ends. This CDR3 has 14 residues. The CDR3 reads CASSPSPETIGYTF. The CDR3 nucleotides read TGTGCCAGCAGCCCCTCCCCGGAGACGATCGGCTACACCTTC.

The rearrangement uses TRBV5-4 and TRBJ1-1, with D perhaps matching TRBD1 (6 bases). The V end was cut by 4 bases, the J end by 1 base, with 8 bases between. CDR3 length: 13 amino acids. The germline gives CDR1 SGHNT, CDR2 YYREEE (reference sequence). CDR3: CASSRGQNTEAFF. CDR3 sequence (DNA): TGTGCCAGCAGCCGGGGACAGAACACTGAAGCTTTCTTT.

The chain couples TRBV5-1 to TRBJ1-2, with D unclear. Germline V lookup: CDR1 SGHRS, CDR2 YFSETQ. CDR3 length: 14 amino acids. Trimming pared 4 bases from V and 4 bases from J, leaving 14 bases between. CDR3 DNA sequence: TGCGCCAGCAGCCTCCAAGGGAGTGGCTATGGCTACACCTTC. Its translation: CASSLQGSGYGYTF.

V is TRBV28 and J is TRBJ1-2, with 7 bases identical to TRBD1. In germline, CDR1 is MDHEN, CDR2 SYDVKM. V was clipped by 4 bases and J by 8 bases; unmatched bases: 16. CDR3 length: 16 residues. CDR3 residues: CASSSPTGVRLGGYTF. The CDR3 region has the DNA TGTGCCAGCAGTTCTCCTACAGGGGTACGCTTGGGGGGCTACACCTTC.

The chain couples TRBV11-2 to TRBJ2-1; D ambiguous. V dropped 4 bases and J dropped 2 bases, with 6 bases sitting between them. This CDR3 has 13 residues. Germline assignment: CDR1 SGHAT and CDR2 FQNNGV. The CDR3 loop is CASSSQTYNEQFF. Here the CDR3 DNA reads TGTGCCAGCAGCTCCCAGACCTACAATGAGCAGTTCTTC. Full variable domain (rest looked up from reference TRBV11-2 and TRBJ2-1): EAGVAQSPRYKIIEKRQSVAFWCNPISGHATLYWYQQILGQGPKLLIQFQNNGVVDDSQLPKDRFSAERLKGVDSTLKIQPAKLEDSAVYLCASSSQTYNEQFFGPGTRLTVL.

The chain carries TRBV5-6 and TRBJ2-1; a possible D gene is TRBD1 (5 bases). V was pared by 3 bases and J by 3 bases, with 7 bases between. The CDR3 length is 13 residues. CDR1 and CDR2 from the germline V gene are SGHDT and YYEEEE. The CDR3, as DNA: TGTGCCAGCAGCTCCGACAGCTACAATGAGCAGTTCTTC. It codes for CASSSDSYNEQFF.

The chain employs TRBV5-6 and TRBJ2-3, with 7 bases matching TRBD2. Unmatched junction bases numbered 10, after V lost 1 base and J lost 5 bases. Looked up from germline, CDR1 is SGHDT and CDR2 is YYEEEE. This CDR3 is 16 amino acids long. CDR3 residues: CASSLTGRALGDTQYF. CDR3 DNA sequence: TGTGCCAGCAGCTTGACTGGGAGGGCCTTGGGAGATACGCAGTATTTT.

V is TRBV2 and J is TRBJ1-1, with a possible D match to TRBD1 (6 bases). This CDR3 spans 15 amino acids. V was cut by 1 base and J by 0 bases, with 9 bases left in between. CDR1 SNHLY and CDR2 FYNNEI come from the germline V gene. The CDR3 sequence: CASSEGQEVNTEAFF. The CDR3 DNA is TGTGCCAGCAGTGAAGGACAGGAGGTGAACACTGAAGCTTTCTTT.

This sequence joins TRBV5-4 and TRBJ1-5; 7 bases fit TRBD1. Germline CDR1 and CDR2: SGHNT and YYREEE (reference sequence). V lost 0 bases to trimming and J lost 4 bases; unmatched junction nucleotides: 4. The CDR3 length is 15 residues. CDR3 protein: CASSLDRGRNQPQHF. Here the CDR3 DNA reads TGTGCCAGCAGCTTGGACAGGGGCCGAAATCAGCCCCAGCATTTT.

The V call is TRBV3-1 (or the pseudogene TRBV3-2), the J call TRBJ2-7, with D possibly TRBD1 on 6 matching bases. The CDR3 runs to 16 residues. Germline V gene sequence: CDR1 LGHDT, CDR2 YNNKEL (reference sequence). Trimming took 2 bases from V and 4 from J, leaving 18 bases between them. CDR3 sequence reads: CASSQRLGALAYEQYF. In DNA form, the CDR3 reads TGTGCCAGCAGCCAACGGTTGGGGGCGCTGGCTTACGAGCAGTACTTC.

The CDR3 DNA sequence: TGTGCCAGCAGCGTGGGACTAGGAATCTACGAGCAGTACTTC. It specifies CASSVGLGIYEQYF. The chain employs TRBV7-2 and TRBJ2-7, with TRBD2 matching over 8 bases. Germline V gives CDR1 SGHTA, CDR2 FQGNSA. The CDR3 runs to 14 residues. The ends lost 5 bases at V and 3 bases at J; junction bases unmatched: 6.

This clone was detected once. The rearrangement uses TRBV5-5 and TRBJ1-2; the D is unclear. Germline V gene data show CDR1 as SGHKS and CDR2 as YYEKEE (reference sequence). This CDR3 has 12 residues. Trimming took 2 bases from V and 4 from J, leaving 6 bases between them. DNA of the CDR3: TGTGCCAGCAGCTTTAACAGCTATGGCTACACCTTC. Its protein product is CASSFNSYGYTF.

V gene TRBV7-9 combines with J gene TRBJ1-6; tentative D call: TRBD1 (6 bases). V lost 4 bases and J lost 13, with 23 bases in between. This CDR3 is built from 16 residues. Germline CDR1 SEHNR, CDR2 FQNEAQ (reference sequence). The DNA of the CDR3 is TGTGCCAGCAGCTCCCTTTGGGGGGGCCAGGGGATGCCCCTCCACTTT. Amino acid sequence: CASSSLWGGQGMPLHF.

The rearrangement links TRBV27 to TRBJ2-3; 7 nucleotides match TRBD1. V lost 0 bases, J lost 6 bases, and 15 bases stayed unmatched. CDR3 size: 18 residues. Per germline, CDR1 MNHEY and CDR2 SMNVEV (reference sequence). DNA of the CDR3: TGTGCCAGCAGTTTATCCTCGGCCTGGGGCAGGGGGATGGATACGCAGTATTTT. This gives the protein CASSLSSAWGRGMDTQYF.

DNA of the CDR3: TGTGCCAGCAGCTTAAGACCGGCCGGGACAAATGGAAACACCATATATTTT. Amino acids: CASSLRPAGTNGNTIYF. This sequence joins TRBV3-1 (or the pseudogene TRBV3-2) and TRBJ1-3, with D tentatively TRBD1 (6 bases). V lost 5 bases and J lost 3, with 20 bases in between. The CDR3 loop spans 17 amino acids. Per germline, CDR1 LGHDT and CDR2 YNNKEL (reference sequence).

This chain's CDR3 is CVRSRGTEIQYF. The CDR3 coding sequence is TGTGTCAGAAGCCGCGGGACCGAGATTCAGTACTTC. The chain joins TRBV7-5 to TRBJ2-4; the table's D call of TRBD2 was not tested on the DNA. TRBV7-5 is designated a pseudogene. The CDR3 length is 12 residues.

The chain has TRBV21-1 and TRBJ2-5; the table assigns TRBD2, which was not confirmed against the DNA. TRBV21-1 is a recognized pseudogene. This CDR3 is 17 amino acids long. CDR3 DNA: TGTGCCAGCAGCCCCCACTATCTAGCGGGGAGGGAGGAGACCCAGTACTTC. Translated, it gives CASSPHYLAGREETQYF.

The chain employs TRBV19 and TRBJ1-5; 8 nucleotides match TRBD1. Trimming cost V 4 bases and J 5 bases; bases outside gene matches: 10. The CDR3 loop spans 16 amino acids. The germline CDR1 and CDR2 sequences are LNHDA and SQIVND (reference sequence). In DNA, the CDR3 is TGTGCCAGTAGTACCCCCTCCCCAGGGGGCCATCAGCCCCAGCATTTT. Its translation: CASSTPSPGGHQPQHF. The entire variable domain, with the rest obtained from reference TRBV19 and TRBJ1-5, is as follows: DGGITQSPKYLFRKEGQNVTLSCEQNLNHDAMYWYRQDPGQGLRLIYYSQIVNDFQKGDIAEGYSVSREKKESFPLTVTSAQKNPTAFYLCASSTPSPGGHQPQHFGDGTRLSIL.

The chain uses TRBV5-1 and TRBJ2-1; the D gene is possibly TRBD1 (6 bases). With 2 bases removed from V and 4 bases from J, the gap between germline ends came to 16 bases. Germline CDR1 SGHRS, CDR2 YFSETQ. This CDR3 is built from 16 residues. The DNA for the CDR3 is TGCGCCAGCAGCTTTCATTATGACAGGCCTTACAATGAGCAGTTCTTC. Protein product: CASSFHYDRPYNEQFF.

Here the CDR3 DNA reads TGTGCCAGCAGTTTATCGATAGGAGGAAATCAGCCCCAGCATTTT. As protein: CASSLSIGGNQPQHF. This chain links TRBV27 with TRBJ1-5; D is uncertain. V lost 0 bases and J lost 4, with 10 bases in between. The CDR3 length is 15 residues. Germline-derived CDR1 and CDR2 are MNHEY and SMNVEV (reference sequence).

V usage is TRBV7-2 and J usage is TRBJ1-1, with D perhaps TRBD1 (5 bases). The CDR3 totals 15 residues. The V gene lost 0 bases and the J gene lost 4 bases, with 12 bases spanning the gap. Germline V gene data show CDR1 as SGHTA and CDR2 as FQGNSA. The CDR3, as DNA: TGTGCCAGCAGCTTAGCGAAAGGGGTGGTCACTGAAGCTTTCTTT. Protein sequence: CASSLAKGVVTEAFF.

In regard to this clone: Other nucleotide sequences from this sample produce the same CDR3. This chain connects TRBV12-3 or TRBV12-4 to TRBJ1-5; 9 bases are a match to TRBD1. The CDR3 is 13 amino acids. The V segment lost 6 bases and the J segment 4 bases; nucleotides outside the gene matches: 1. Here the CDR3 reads CASRGTGNQPQHF. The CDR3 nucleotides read TGTGCCAGCAGAGGGACAGGGAATCAGCCCCAGCATTTT.

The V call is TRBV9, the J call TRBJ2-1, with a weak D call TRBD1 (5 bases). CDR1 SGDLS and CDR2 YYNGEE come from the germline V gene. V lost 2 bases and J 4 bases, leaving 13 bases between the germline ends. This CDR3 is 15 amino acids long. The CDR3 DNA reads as TGTGCCAGCAGCGTGGGGCACGGTGCTTACAATGAGCAGTTCTTC. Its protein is CASSVGHGAYNEQFF.

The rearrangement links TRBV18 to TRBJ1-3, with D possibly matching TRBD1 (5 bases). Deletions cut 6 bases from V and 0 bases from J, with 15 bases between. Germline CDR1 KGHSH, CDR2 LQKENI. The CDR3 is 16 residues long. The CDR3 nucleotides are TGTGCCAGCTCCCTATTCGACAGATTCTCTGGAAACACCATATATTTT. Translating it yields CASSLFDRFSGNTIYF.

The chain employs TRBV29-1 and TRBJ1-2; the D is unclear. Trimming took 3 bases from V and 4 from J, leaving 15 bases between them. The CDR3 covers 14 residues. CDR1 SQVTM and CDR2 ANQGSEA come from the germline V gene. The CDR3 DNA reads TGCAGCGTTGAGAGGAGCTCACCTATCTATGGCTACACCTTC. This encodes CSVERSSPIYGYTF.

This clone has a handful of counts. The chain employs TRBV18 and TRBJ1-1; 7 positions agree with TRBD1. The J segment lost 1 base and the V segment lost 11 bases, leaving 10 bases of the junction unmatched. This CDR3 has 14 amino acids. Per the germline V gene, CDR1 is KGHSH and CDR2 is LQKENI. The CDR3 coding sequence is TGTGCCGCGTCAGGGGCAGGGGGGAACACTGAAGCTTTCTTT. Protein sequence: CAASGAGGNTEAFF.

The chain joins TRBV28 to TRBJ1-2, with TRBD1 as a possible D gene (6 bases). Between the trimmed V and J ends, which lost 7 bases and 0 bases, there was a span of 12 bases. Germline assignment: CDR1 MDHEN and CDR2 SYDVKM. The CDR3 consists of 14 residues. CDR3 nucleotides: TGTGCCAGCACACCCGGGACACCTAACTATGGCTACACCTTC. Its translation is CASTPGTPNYGYTF.

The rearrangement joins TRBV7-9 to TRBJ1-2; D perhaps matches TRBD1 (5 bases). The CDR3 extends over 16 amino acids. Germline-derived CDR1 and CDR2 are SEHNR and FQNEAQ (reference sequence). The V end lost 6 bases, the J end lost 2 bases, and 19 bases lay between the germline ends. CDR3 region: CASSYAGTTVNYGYTF. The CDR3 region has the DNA TGTGCCAGCAGTTACGCGGGGACCACAGTGAACTATGGCTACACCTTC.

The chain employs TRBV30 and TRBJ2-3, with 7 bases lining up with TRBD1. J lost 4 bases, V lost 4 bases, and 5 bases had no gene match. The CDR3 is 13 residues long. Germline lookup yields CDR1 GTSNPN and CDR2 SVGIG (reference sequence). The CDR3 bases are TGTGCCTGGAACCACGGGACAGCAGATACGCAGTATTTT. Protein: CAWNHGTADTQYF. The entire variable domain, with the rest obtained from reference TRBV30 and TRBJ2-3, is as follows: SQTIHQWPATLVQPVGSPLSLECTVEGTSNPNLYWYRQAAGRGLQLLFYSVGIGQISSEVPQNLSASRPQDRQFILSSKKLLLSDSGFYLCAWNHGTADTQYFGPGTRLTVL.

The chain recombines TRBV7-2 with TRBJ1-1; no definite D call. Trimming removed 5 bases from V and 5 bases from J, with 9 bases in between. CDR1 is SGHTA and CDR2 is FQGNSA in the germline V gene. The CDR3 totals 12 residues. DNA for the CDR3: TGTGCCAGCAGCCTAGGCGTTACTGAAGCTTTCTTT. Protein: CASSLGVTEAFF.

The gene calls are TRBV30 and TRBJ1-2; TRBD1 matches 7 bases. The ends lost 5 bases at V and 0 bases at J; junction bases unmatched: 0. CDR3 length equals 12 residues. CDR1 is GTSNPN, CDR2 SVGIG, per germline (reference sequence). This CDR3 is CAWDRANYGYTF. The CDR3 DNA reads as TGTGCCTGGGACAGGGCTAACTATGGCTACACCTTC.